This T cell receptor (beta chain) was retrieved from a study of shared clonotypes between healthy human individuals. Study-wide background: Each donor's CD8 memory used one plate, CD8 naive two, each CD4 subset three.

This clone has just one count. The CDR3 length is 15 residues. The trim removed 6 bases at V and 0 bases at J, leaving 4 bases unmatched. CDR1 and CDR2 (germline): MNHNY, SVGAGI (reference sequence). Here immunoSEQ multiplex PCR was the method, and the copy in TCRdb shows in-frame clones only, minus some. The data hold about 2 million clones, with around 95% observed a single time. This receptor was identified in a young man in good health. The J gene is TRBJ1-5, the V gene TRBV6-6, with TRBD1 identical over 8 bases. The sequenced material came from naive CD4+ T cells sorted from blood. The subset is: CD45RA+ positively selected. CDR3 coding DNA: TGTGCCAGCAGCGCGACAGGGGTTAGCAATCAGCCCCAGCATTTT. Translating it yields CASSATGVSNQPQHF.